This is a list of T cell receptor beta chains from one sample in a study of blood T cell repertoires in COVID-19. Measured with immunoSEQ multiplex PCR; TCRdb has only the in-frame clones, and not every one. The sample lists tens of thousands of clones, about 90% occurring once. Sequenced material: peripheral blood. These receptors were taken from a man aged 60-69 years with acute or convalescent COVID-19. CDR3s include the opening cysteine and the closing phenylalanine or tryptophan. A D gene is named only where the DNA matches it firmly. Clone size is shown for a subset of rows, as once, few, many or a class of expanded clone.

.,TRBV7-8,.,TRBJ2-5,CASSFSWGGEETQYF,TGTGCCAGCAGCTTCTCTTGGGGGGGCGAGGAGACCCAGTACTTC
TRBD1,TRBV5-8,.,TRBJ1-3,CASSHGTGGSGNTIYF,TGTGCCAGCAGCCACGGGACAGGGGGCTCTGGAAACACCATATATTTT
.,TRBV7-4,once,TRBJ1-3,CASSPPYGSVARARGNTIYF,TGTGCCAGCAGCCCTCCTTATGGTTCGGTTGCCAGGGCAAGGGGAAACACCATATATTTT
TRBD2,TRBV5-1,.,TRBJ2-5,CASSLGLAGHGQETQYF,TGCGCCAGCAGCTTGGGACTAGCGGGCCACGGCCAAGAGACCCAGTACTTC
TRBD1,TRBV19,once,TRBJ2-5,CASTPVGQGLQETQYF,TGTGCCAGTACCCCGGTGGGACAGGGCCTCCAAGAGACCCAGTACTTC
.,TRBV18,.,TRBJ1-5,CASSAQGSGSNQPQHF,TGTGCCAGCTCAGCTCAGGGATCGGGTAGCAATCAGCCCCAGCATTTT
.,TRBV18,.,TRBJ2-7,CASSPRGGGDEQYF,TGTGCCAGCTCCCCTCGGGGTGGAGGTGACGAGCAGTACTTC
TRBD2,TRBV24-1,.,TRBJ2-1,CATSDRTSGAYNEQFF,TGTGCCACCAGTGATCGGACTAGCGGGGCATACAATGAGCAGTTCTTC
.,TRBV7-2,.,TRBJ1-5,CASSLGQNQPQHF,TGTGCCAGCAGCTTAGGGCAGAATCAGCCCCAGCATTTT
.,TRBV4-2,.,TRBJ1-2,CASSQEFTGFNGYTF,TGTGCCAGCAGCCAAGAGTTTACAGGGTTTAATGGCTACACCTTC
TRBD1,TRBV30,few,TRBJ1-1,CAWSLLRQGREAFF,TGTGCCTGGAGTCTTCTCCGACAGGGCCGTGAAGCTTTCTTT
.,TRBV27,.,TRBJ1-1,CASSASWRDEAFF,TGTGCCAGCAGTGCATCTTGGCGGGATGAAGCTTTCTTT
TRBD2,TRBV27,.,TRBJ2-7,CASSLGGNEQYF,TGTGCCAGCAGCTTGGGGGGGAACGAGCAGTACTTC
.,TRBV2,.,TRBJ1-1,CASQLRTYMNTEAFF,TGTGCCAGCCAGCTTCGGACATACATGAACACTGAAGCTTTCTTT
TRBD1,TRBV7-8,.,TRBJ1-6,CASSLFRGNSPLHF,TGTGCCAGCAGCTTATTCAGGGGGAATTCACCCCTCCACTTT
.,TRBV10-2,.,TRBJ1-6,CASSVPPGHPRNSPLHF,TGCGCCAGCAGTGTACCGCCGGGACACCCTCGGAATTCACCCCTCCACTTT
TRBD2,TRBV5-5,.,TRBJ2-3,CASSSAGGHPDTQYF,TGTGCCAGCAGCTCAGCGGGGGGGCACCCAGATACGCAGTATTTT
TRBD1,TRBV5-4,once,TRBJ2-3,CASSPQTGATSTDTQYF,TGTGCCAGCAGCCCCCAGACAGGGGCGACTAGCACAGATACGCAGTATTTT
.,TRBV30,.,TRBJ2-2,CAFPRTRGNTGELFF,TGTGCCTTCCCCCGCACCAGGGGGAACACCGGGGAGCTGTTTTTT
TRBD1,TRBV19,.,TRBJ1-1,CASSPRQGKTEAFF,TGTGCCAGTAGTCCCCGACAGGGGAAGACTGAAGCTTTCTTT
.,TRBV4-3,.,TRBJ1-1,CASSQGTVVTEAFF,TGCGCCAGCAGCCAAGGGACAGTGGTCACTGAAGCTTTCTTT
TRBD1,TRBV5-4,.,TRBJ1-1,CASGPGTGDLRTEAFF,TGTGCCAGTGGACCCGGGACAGGGGATTTGAGGACTGAAGCTTTCTTT
.,TRBV6-2/TRBV6-3,.,TRBJ2-6,CASSYLTGTGANVLTF,TGTGCCAGCAGTTACCTGACAGGAACTGGGGCCAACGTCCTGACTTTC
TRBD1,TRBV27,.,TRBJ1-1,CASNPLTGTGPEAFF,TGTGCCAGCAATCCTCTGACAGGGACGGGCCCTGAAGCTTTCTTT
.,TRBV5-5,.,TRBJ1-5,CASSSTGLGQPQHF,TGTGCCAGCAGCTCAACAGGGTTGGGTCAGCCCCAGCATTTT
TRBD1,TRBV7-6,.,TRBJ1-2,CASSATTGLNYGYTF,TGTGCCAGCAGCGCCACGACAGGGCTTAACTATGGCTACACCTTC
.,TRBV7-3,.,TRBJ1-1,CASSLQGNTEAFF,TGTGCCAGCAGCCTACAGGGTAACACTGAAGCTTTCTTT
.,TRBV19,.,TRBJ1-1,CASSYEGAAEAFF,TGTGCCAGTAGTTATGAGGGCGCGGCAGAAGCTTTCTTT
.,TRBV27,.,TRBJ2-1,CASSFEGEFYNEQFF,TGTGCCAGCAGTTTTGAGGGGGAGTTCTACAATGAGCAGTTCTTC
.,TRBV29-1,.,TRBJ1-1,CSVDRTANTEAFF,TGCAGCGTTGACAGGACAGCGAACACTGAAGCTTTCTTT
TRBD1,TRBV5-4,.,TRBJ1-6,CASSSKLDRGPLHF,TGTGCCAGCAGTTCAAAACTCGACAGGGGACCCCTCCACTTT
.,TRBV12-3/TRBV12-4,.,TRBJ2-1,CASSLSGNEQFF,TGTGCCAGCAGTTTGAGCGGAAATGAGCAGTTCTTC
.,TRBV9,.,TRBJ1-1,CASSVAGSVGTEAFF,TGTGCCAGCAGCGTAGCTGGGTCAGTCGGGACTGAAGCTTTCTTT
.,TRBV7-2,.,TRBJ1-2,CASSLTGGQGTYGYTF,TGTGCCAGCAGCTTAACGGGGGGGCAGGGGACCTATGGCTACACCTTC
TRBD2,TRBV5-4,once,TRBJ2-3,CASSLLAGATDTQYF,TGTGCCAGCAGCTTACTAGCGGGGGCCACTGATACGCAGTATTTT
.,TRBV19,.,TRBJ2-2,CASNGGDRGTYLGTGELFF,TGTGCCAGTAACGGGGGGGACAGAGGAACCTATTTGGGCACCGGGGAGCTGTTTTTT
.,TRBV18,.,TRBJ1-5,CASSPSKGNQPQHF,TGTGCCAGCTCACCTTCGAAGGGGAATCAGCCCCAGCATTTT
.,TRBV4-3,.,TRBJ2-5,CASSQEGAGETQYF,TGCGCCAGCAGCCAAGAGGGGGCCGGGGAGACCCAGTACTTC
.,TRBV7-7,.,TRBJ2-3,CASSPTVFGTDTQYF,TGTGCTAGCAGCCCGACAGTATTTGGGACAGATACGCAGTATTTT
TRBD1,TRBV30,once,TRBJ1-1,CAWSVQGEAFF,TGTGCCTGGAGTGTACAGGGGGAGGCTTTCTTT
TRBD1,TRBV4-2,few,TRBJ1-2,CASSPSRDRDGYTF,TGTGCCAGCAGCCCGTCCCGGGACAGGGATGGCTACACCTTC
.,TRBV11-2,.,TRBJ1-2,CASSLEAGVALSGYTF,TGTGCCAGCAGCTTAGAAGCAGGGGTCGCCCTTAGCGGCTACACCTTC
.,TRBV19,.,TRBJ1-3,CASSPPSFGGTTRNTIYF,TGTGCCAGTAGTCCCCCGTCATTTGGAGGTACAACAAGAAACACCATATATTTT
TRBD1,TRBV4-3,few,TRBJ1-5,CASSQELQGVVQPQHF,TGCGCCAGCAGCCAAGAGTTACAGGGGGTTGTTCAGCCCCAGCATTTT
TRBD2,TRBV7-2,.,TRBJ2-7,CASSFPGRGYEQYF,TGTGCCAGCAGCTTCCCCGGGAGGGGATACGAGCAGTACTTC
.,TRBV7-2,.,TRBJ1-2,CASSLARAYGYTF,TGTGCCAGCAGCTTAGCCAGGGCCTATGGCTACACCTTC
.,TRBV5-1,.,TRBJ2-7,CASGEGDGSSYEQYF,TGCGCCAGCGGCGAAGGGGACGGGAGCTCCTACGAGCAGTACTTC
TRBD1,TRBV7-9,.,TRBJ1-2,CASSSGGDGGYTF,TGTGCCAGCAGCTCAGGGGGCGACGGGGGCTACACCTTC
.,TRBV10-3,.,TRBJ1-1,CAISESNKGLDTEAFF,TGTGCCATCAGTGAGTCTAATAAGGGGTTGGACACTGAAGCTTTCTTT
TRBD1,TRBV10-3,once,TRBJ1-1,CAISERGQGVGNTEAFF,TGTGCCATCAGTGAGAGGGGACAGGGGGTAGGGAACACTGAAGCTTTCTTT
.,TRBV15,.,TRBJ1-4,CATWSAGTNEKLFF,TGTGCCACTTGGAGCGCGGGGACTAATGAAAAACTGTTTTTT
.,TRBV10-1,.,TRBJ2-3,CASRKGQGGADTQYF,TGCGCCAGCAGGAAGGGTCAGGGGGGCGCAGATACGCAGTATTTT
.,TRBV27,.,TRBJ2-7,CASSFQLRSHEQYF,TGTGCCAGCAGTTTCCAACTAAGGTCCCACGAGCAGTACTTC
TRBD1,TRBV5-1,.,TRBJ1-3,CASSLFGQVPLRSGNTIYF,TGCGCCAGCAGCTTGTTCGGACAGGTACCTCTACGGTCTGGAAACACCATATATTTT
TRBD1,TRBV12-5,.,TRBJ2-6,CASGFNRDRVASGANVLTF,TGTGCTAGTGGTTTCAACCGGGACAGGGTGGCCTCTGGGGCCAACGTCCTGACTTTC